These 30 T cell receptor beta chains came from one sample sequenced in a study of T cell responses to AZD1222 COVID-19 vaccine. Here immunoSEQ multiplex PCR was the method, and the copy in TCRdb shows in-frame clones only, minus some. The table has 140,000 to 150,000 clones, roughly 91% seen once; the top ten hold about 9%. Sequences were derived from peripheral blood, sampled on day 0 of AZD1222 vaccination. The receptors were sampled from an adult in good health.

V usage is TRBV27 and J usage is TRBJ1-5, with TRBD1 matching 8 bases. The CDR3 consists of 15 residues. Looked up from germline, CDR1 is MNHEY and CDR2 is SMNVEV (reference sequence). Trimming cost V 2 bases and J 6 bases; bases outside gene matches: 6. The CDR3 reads CASSLISGGFQPQHF. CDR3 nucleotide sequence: TGTGCCAGCAGTTTAATTTCAGGGGGCTTTCAGCCCCAGCATTTT.

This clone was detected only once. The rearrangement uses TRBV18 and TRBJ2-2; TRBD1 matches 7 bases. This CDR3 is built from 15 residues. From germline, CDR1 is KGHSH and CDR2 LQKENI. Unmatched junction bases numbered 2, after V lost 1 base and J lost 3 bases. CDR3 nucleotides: TGTGCCAGCTCACCACGACAGGGCGACACCGGGGAGCTGTTTTTT. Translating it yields CASSPRQGDTGELFF.

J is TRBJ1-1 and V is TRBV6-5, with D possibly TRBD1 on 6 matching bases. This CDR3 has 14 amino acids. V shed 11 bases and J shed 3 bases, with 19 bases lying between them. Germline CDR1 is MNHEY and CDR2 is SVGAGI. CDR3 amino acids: CAAKRAGAYTEAFF. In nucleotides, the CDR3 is TGTGCCGCCAAGAGGGCAGGGGCCTACACTGAAGCTTTCTTT.

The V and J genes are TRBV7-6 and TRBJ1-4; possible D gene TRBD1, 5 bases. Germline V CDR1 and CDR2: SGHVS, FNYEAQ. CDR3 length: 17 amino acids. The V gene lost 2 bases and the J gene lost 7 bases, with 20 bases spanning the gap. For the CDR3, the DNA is TGTGCCAGCAGCTTATCCCCCCCCAGGGAGGGGATTGAAAAACTGTTTTTT. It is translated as CASSLSPPREGIEKLFF.

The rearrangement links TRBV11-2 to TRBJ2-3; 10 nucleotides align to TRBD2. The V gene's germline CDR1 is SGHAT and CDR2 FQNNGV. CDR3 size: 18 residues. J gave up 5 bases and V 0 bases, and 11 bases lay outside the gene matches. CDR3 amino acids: CASSLDSTGLAVQDTQYF. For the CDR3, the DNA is TGTGCCAGCAGCTTAGATAGTACAGGACTAGCGGTTCAAGATACGCAGTATTTT. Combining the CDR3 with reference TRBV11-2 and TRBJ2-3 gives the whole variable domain EAGVAQSPRYKIIEKRQSVAFWCNPISGHATLYWYQQILGQGPKLLIQFQNNGVVDDSQLPKDRFSAERLKGVDSTLKIQPAKLEDSAVYLCASSLDSTGLAVQDTQYFGPGTRLTVL.

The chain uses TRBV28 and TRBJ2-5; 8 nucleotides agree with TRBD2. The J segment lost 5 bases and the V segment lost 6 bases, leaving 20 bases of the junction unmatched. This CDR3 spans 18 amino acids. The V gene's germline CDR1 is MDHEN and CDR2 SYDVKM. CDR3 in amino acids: CASSSVGGASIDLETQYF. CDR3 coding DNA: TGTGCCAGCAGCTCCGTCGGGGGGGCCTCAATTGATCTGGAGACCCAGTACTTC. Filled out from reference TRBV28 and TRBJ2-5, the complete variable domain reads DVKVTQSSRYLVKRTGEKVFLECVQDMDHENMFWYRQDPGLGLRLIYFSYDVKMKEKGDIPEGYSVSREKKERFSLILESASTNQTSMYLCASSSVGGASIDLETQYFGPGTRLLVL.

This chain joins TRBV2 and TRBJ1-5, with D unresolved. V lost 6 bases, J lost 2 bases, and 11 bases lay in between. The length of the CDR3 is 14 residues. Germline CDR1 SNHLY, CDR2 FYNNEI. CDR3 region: CASSRIQGNQPQHF. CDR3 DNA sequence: TGTGCCAGCAGCAGGATCCAGGGCAATCAGCCCCAGCATTTT.

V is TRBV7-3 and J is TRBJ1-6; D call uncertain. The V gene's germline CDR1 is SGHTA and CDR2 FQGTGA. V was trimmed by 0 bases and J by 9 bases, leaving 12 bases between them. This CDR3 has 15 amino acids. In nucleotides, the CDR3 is TGTGCCAGCAGCTTAACAGGTGGGGAGTCTTCACCCCTCCACTTT. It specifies CASSLTGGESSPLHF.

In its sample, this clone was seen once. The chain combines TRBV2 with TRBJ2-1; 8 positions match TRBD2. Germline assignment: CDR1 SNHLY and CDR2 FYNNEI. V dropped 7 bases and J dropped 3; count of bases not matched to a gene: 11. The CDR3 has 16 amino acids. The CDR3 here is CASTYSGGGLYNEQFF. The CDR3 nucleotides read TGTGCCAGCACCTACTCGGGCGGGGGGCTCTACAATGAGCAGTTCTTC.

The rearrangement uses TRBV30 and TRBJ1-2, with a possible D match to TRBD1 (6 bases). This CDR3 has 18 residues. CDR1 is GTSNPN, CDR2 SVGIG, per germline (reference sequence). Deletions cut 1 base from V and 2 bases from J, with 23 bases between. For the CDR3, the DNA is TGTGCCTGGAGTGAGAAAGGGACACCCCATACTCTAAACTATGGCTACACCTTC. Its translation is CAWSEKGTPHTLNYGYTF.

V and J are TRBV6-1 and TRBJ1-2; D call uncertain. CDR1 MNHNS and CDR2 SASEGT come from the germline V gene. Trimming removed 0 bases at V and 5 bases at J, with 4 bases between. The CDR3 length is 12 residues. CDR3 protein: CASSEAAYGYTF. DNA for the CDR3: TGTGCCAGCAGTGAAGCAGCATATGGCTACACCTTC.

The CDR3 loop reads CASSSVGVRGNQPQHF. The CDR3 DNA follows: TGTGCCAGCAGTTCCGTAGGGGTAAGGGGCAATCAGCCCCAGCATTTT. V is TRBV28 and J is TRBJ1-5, with D maybe TRBD1 (5 bases). V dropped 4 bases and J dropped 2 bases, with 15 bases sitting between them. In germline, CDR1 is MDHEN, CDR2 SYDVKM. This CDR3 is 16 amino acids long.

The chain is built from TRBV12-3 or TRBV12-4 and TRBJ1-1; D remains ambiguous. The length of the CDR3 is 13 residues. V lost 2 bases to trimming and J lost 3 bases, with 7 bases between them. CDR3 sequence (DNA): TGTGCCAGCAGTTTACTTCGTTACACTGAAGCTTTCTTT. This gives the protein CASSLLRYTEAFF.

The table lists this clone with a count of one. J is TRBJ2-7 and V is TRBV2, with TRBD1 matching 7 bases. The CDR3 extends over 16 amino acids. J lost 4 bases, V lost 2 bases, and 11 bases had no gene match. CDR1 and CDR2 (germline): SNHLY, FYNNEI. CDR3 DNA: TGTGCCAGCAGTGAACCCCGACCGACAGGGTTTTACGAGCAGTACTTC. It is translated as CASSEPRPTGFYEQYF.

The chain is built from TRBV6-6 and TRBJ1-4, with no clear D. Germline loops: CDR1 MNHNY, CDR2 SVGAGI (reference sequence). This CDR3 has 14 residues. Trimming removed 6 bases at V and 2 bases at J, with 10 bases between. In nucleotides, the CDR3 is TGTGCCAGCAGGCAAGACACGACTAATGAAAAACTGTTTTTT. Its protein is CASRQDTTNEKLFF.

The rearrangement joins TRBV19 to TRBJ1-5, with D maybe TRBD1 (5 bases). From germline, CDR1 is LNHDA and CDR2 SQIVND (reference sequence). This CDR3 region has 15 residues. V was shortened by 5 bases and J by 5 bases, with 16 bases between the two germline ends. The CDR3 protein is CASSVGPEAYQPQHF. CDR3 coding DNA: TGTGCCAGTAGTGTGGGACCGGAAGCTTATCAGCCCCAGCATTTT.

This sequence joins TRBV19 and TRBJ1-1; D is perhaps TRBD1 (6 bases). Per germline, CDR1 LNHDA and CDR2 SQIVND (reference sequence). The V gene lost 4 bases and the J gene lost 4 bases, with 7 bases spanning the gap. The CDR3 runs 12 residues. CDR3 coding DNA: TGTGCCAGTAGTAAACAGGGCACTGAAGCTTTCTTT. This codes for CASSKQGTEAFF.

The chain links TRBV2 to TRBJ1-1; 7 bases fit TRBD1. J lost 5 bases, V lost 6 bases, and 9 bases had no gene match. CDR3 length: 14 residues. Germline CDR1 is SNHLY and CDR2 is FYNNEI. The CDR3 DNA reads TGTGCCAGCAGGGGAATGAGGGGGCGGACTGAAGCTTTCTTT. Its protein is CASRGMRGRTEAFF.

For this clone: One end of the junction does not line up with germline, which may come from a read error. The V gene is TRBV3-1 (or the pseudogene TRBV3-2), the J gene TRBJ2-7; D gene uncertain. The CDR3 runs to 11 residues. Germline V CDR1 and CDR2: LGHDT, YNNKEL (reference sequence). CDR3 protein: CASSQGGTTEF. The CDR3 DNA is TGTGCCAGCAGCCAAGGGGGTACCACGGAGTTC.

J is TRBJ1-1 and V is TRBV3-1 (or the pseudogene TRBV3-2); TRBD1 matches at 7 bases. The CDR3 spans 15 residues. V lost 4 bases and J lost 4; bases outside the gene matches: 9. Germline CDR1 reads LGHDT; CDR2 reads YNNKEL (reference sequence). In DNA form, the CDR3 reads TGTGCCAGCAGCCCAAGACAGGGAAAGGGCACTGAAGCTTTCTTT. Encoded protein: CASSPRQGKGTEAFF.

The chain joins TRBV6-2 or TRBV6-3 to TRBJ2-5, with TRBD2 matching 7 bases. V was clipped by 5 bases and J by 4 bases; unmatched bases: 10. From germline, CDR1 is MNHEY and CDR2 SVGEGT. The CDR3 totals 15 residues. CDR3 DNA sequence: TGTGCCAGCAGTGTAGACGGAGCGGGGTCAGAGACCCAGTACTTC. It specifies CASSVDGAGSETQYF.

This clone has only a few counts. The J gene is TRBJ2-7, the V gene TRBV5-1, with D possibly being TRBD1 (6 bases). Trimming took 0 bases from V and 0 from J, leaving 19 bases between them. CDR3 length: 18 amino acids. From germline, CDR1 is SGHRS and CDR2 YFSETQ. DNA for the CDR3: TGCGCCAGCAGCTTGGCCGTTTCGTTACGGGACACCTCCTACGAGCAGTACTTC. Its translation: CASSLAVSLRDTSYEQYF.

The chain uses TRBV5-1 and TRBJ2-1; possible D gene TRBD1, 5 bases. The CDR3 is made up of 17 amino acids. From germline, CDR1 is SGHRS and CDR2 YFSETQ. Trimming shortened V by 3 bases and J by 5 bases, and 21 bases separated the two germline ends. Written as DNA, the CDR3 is TGCGCCAGCAGCTGGAGTGGGGCCTACCTAGACCACAATGAGCAGTTCTTC. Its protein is CASSWSGAYLDHNEQFF.

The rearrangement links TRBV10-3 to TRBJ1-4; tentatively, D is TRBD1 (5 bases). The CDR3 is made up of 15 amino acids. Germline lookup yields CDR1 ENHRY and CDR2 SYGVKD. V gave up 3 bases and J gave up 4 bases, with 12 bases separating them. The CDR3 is CAISDMGGINEKLFF. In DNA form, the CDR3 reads TGTGCCATCAGTGATATGGGGGGAATTAATGAAAAACTGTTTTTT.

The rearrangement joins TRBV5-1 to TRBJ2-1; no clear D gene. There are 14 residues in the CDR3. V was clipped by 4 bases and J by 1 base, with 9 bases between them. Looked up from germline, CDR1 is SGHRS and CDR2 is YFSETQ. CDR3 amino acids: CASSPLGSYNEQFF. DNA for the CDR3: TGCGCCAGCAGCCCCCTCGGGTCCTACAATGAGCAGTTCTTC. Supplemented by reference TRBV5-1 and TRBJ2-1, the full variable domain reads KAGVTQTPRYLIKTRGQQVTLSCSPISGHRSVSWYQQTPGQGLQFLFEYFSETQRNKGNFPGRFSGRQFSNSRSEMNVSTLELGDSALYLCASSPLGSYNEQFFGPGTRLTVL.

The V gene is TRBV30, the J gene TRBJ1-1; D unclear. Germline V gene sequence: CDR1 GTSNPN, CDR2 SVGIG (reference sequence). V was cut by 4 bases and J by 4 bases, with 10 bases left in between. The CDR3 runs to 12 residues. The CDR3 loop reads CAWTLGSTEAFF. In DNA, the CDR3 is TGTGCCTGGACCCTAGGAAGCACTGAAGCTTTCTTT.

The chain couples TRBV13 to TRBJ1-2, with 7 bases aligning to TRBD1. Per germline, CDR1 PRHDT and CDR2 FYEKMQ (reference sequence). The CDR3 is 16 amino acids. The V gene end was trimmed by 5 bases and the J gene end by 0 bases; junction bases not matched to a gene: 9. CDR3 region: CASSELPQGTNYGYTF. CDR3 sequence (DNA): TGTGCCAGCAGCGAACTCCCACAGGGGACTAACTATGGCTACACCTTC.

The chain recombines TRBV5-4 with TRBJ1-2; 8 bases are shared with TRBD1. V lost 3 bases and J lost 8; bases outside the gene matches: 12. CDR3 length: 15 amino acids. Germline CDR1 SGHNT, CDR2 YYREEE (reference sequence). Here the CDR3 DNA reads TGTGCCAGCAGCTCTCCCCTTCAGGGGGCCCCCGGCTACACCTTC. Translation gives CASSSPLQGAPGYTF.

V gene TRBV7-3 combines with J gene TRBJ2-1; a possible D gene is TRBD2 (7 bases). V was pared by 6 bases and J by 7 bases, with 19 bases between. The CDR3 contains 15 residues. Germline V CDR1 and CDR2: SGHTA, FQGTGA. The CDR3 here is CASSTRGAAGNEQFF. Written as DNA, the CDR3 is TGTGCCAGCAGTACCCGGGGGGCCGCTGGGAATGAGCAGTTCTTC.

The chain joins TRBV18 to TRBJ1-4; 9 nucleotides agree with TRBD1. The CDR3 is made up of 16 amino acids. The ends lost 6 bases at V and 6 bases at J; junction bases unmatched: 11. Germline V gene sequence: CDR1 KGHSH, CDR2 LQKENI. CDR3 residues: CASSPRPGQGDEKLFF. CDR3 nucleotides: TGTGCCAGCTCCCCGAGACCGGGACAGGGAGATGAAAAACTGTTTTTT.